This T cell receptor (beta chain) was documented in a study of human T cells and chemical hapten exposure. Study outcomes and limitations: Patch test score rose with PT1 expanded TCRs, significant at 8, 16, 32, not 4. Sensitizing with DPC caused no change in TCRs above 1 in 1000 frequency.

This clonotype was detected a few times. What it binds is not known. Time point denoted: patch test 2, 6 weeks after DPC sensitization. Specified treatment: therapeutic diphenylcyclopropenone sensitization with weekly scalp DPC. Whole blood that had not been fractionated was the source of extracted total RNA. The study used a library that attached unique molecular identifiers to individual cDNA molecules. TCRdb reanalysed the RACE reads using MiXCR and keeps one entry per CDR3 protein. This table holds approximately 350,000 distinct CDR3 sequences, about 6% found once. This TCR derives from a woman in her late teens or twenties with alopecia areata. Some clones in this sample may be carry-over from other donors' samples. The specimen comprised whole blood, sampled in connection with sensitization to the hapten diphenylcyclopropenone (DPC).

The CDR3 DNA is TGTGCCAGCAGTCAGGGGGCTCCAACTGGAAACACCATATATTTT. Translation: CASSQGAPTGNTIYF. The gene calls are TRBV6-5 and TRBJ1-3, with 8 bases fitting TRBD1. The CDR3 contains 15 residues. The ends lost 5 bases at V and 2 bases at J; junction bases unmatched: 5. Germline lookup yields CDR1 MNHEY and CDR2 SVGAGI.